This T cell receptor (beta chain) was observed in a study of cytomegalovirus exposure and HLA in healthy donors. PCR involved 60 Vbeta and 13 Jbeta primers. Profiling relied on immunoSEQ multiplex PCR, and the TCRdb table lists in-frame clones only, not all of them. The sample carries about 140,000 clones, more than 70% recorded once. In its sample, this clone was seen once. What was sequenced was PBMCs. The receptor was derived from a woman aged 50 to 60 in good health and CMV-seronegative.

In DNA, the CDR3 is TGTGCCAGCAGCTTAGGCGGGGGCCAATCCTACGAGCAGTACTTC. This gives the protein CASSLGGGQSYEQYF. The J gene is TRBJ2-7, the V gene TRBV7-2; D perhaps matches TRBD2 (7 bases). Germline assignment: CDR1 SGHTA and CDR2 FQGNSA. Trimming shortened V by 1 base and J by 1 base, and 11 bases separated the two germline ends. This CDR3 comprises 15 residues.